This T cell receptor beta chain is drawn from a study of high-grade serous ovarian cancer treatment subgroups. Clones were sequenced by immunoSEQ multiplex PCR, and TCRdb holds only the in-frame ones, with some missing. The sample carries approximately 36,000 clones, 75% to 85% recorded once. Tumor tissue was taken before any definitive surgery or chemotherapy was given. The CDR3 loop spans 13 amino acids. The germline V and J ends were trimmed by 5 bases and 10 bases, with 15 bases remaining between them. CDR1 SGHAT and CDR2 FQNNGV come from the germline V gene. This clonotype originated in a human donor with high-grade serous ovarian cancer. This chain uses TRBV11-2 with TRBJ2-1, with D possibly TRBD2 on 5 matching bases. Sequencing was done on a sample of tumor tissue. CDR3 sequence reads: CASSPSSIHEQFF. CDR3 coding DNA: TGTGCCAGCAGCCCGTCTAGCATCCACGAGCAGTTCTTC.